These T cell receptor beta chains were read from a single sample in a study of spatial heterogeneity in lung cancer. TCRdb ran MiXCR on the 5' RACE reads and lists one entry per CDR3 protein. The sample holds about 1,100 distinct CDR3 sequences, about an eighth seen once. The input for sequencing was lung tumor tissue, taken at surgery. Receptors were obtained from a male donor with early-stage non-small cell lung cancer. The CDR3 runs from the conserved cysteine through the conserved F or W.

cdr3_aa | j_call | v_call
CASSLDRGNTEAFF | TRBJ1-1 | TRBV6-1
CASSPDRGLYGYTF | TRBJ1-2 | TRBV4-3
CASSRGQYTEAFF | TRBJ1-1 | TRBV6-5
CASKLAGGPSEQFF | TRBJ2-1 | TRBV5-1
CASSTHPGRPTGANVLTF | TRBJ2-6 | TRBV2
CASSLASSGANVLTF | TRBJ2-6 | TRBV7-9
CASSTDRLQDQETQYF | TRBJ2-5 | TRBV18
CASSLYRSQGALRDTGELFF | TRBJ2-2 | TRBV5-1
CASSSTGGHGETQYF | TRBJ2-5 | TRBV6-6
CSASLMNTEAFF | TRBJ1-1 | TRBV29-1
CASSEFRSGAKNIQYF | TRBJ2-4 | TRBV6-2/TRBV6-3
CASSPAPDRAEQYF | TRBJ2-7 | TRBV6-6
CASSLDSTGNTIYF | TRBJ1-3 | TRBV7-8
CASSEVGGGGNQPQHF | TRBJ1-5 | TRBV6-1
CAWGGYRETEAFF | TRBJ1-1 | TRBV30
CASSPGLAGENEQFF | TRBJ2-1 | TRBV11-2
CASSLIQGARYTF | TRBJ1-2 | TRBV7-8
CASSVAREAGELFF | TRBJ2-2 | TRBV9
CASRGAGTYNEQFF | TRBJ2-1 | TRBV6-5
CASRQTSGGSNEQFF | TRBJ2-1 | TRBV2
CASSLDYNEQFF | TRBJ2-1 | TRBV7-9
CATSRNRAEETQYF | TRBJ2-5 | TRBV15
CASSVVPSSYEQYF | TRBJ2-7 | TRBV9
CASSPVQQETQYF | TRBJ2-5 | TRBV18
CSVVSGLAYGYTF | TRBJ1-2 | TRBV29-1
CSGGEGQGRETQYF | TRBJ2-5 | TRBV29-1
CASSYSQDRGLHAGYTF | TRBJ1-2 | TRBV6-5
CASSSEGPRETQYF | TRBJ2-5 | TRBV7-2
CASTGWGGTEAFF | TRBJ1-1 | TRBV3-1
CASSLEDTGELFF | TRBJ2-2 | TRBV13
CASTGAYQETQYF | TRBJ2-5 | TRBV6-9
CSVADYEDYGYTF | TRBJ1-2 | TRBV29-1
CASSPGLESSYNEQFF | TRBJ2-1 | TRBV5-1
CASSSADRDPWPQHF | TRBJ1-5 | TRBV28
CASSPIRRTFMNTGELFF | TRBJ2-2 | TRBV9
CASSRSGSSYNEQFF | TRBJ2-1 | TRBV18
CVSSQQGFGAYEQYF | TRBJ2-7 | TRBV5-1
CAISESLNEKLFF | TRBJ1-4 | TRBV10-3
CASSLMGTDEQYF | TRBJ2-7 | TRBV11-2
CAISESGPNYGYTF | TRBJ1-2 | TRBV10-3
CASSVGGDRYNNEQFF | TRBJ2-1 | TRBV9
CASSRRGGNEQFF | TRBJ2-1 | TRBV6-5
CASSPTPTGGNQPQHF | TRBJ1-5 | TRBV4-1
CASSPGQDYGYTF | TRBJ1-2 | TRBV12-3/TRBV12-4